This T cell receptor (beta chain) stems from a study of T cells after yellow fever vaccination. Points from the study as a whole: Primary-vaccination clones mostly resurfaced post-booster (roughly 97% CD4, just under 90% CD8). The secondary response was weaker, and its peak arrived faster, on day 5 versus 15. Some clonotypes, a small share, were shared between CD4 and CD8 compartments.

Regarding this clonotype: Its target is unknown.

UMIs and a universal primer site were added when TCR cDNA was made by 5'RACE template switching. Each CDR3 protein gets one entry after TCRdb re-called the 5' RACE reads with MiXCR. The table has under 600,000 distinct CDR3 sequences, around a fifth seen once. Here the sequenced sample was PBMCs, taken less than 25 days after the first yellow fever vaccination. The TCR originated in a man younger than 30 who received the YFV17D yellow fever vaccine.

As DNA, the CDR3 is TGTGCCAGCAGCTTGGCCCAGGGGGCGGTTAGGTCACCCCTCCACTTT. This encodes CASSLAQGAVRSPLHF. This chain joins TRBV5-4 and TRBJ1-6, with TRBD1 matching over 8 bases. The CDR3 sequence is 16 residues long. V was pared by 0 bases and J by 10 bases, with 9 bases of the junction left unmatched. CDR1 and CDR2 from the germline V gene are SGHNT and YYREEE (reference sequence).